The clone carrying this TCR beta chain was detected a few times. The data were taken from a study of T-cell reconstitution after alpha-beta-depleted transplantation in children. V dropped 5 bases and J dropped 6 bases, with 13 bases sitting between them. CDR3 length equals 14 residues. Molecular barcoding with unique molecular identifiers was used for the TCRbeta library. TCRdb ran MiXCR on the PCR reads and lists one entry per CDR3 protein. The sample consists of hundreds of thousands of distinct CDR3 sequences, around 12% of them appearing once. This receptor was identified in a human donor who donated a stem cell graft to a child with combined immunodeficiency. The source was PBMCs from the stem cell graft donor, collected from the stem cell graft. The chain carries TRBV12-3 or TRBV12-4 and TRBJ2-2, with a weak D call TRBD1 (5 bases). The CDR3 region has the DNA TGTGCCAGCAGTCCATTTGTAGGGGCCGGGGAGCTGTTTTTT. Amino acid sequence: CASSPFVGAGELFF.